This T cell receptor (beta chain) was retrieved from a study of CD8 T cells in Susac syndrome. The authors reverse transcribed roughly 0.5 to 1 ug RNA with random hexamers. MiXCR, applied by TCRdb to the immunoSEQ multiplex PCR reads, yields one record per CDR3 protein. The table has some 300,000 distinct CDR3 sequences, 75% to 90% seen once; the top ten hold about 0.17%. About this clonotype: Its cognate antigen is unknown.

The TEMRA cells underwent FACS enrichment, while the CD8+ and CD4+ T cells underwent negative isolation. Whole-study results and caveats: The study's TCR sequencing and HLA analysis drew on a certain number of individuals. That number was acknowledged as relatively small.

The CDR3 covers 15 residues. Germline V gene sequence: CDR1 LNHNV, CDR2 YYDKDF (reference sequence). J lost 6 bases, V lost 4 bases, and 5 bases had no gene match. This TCR was recovered from a human donor with multiple sclerosis. This chain joins TRBV15 and TRBJ2-2, with 10 positions matching TRBD1. The sample was CD8+ T cells from PBMCs. CDR3 residues: CATSTDRGPSGELFF. For the CDR3, the DNA is TGTGCCACCAGCACCGACAGGGGGCCTTCCGGGGAGCTGTTTTTT.